Each of the 28 T cell receptor beta chains below was sequenced from the same sample in a study of blood T cell repertoires in COVID-19. The table came from immunoSEQ multiplex PCR; TCRdb's copy has only in-frame clones and leaves some out. Of a few hundred thousand clones in the sample, around four fifths were seen once. Sequencing used PBMCs or T cells enriched from blood (not recorded which). These receptor sequences come from a woman between 45 and 60 years old who had recovered from COVID-19.

The rearrangement uses TRBV19 and TRBJ1-1, with 7 bases aligning to TRBD1. This CDR3 is built from 15 residues. J gave up 3 bases and V 2 bases, and 6 bases lay outside the gene matches. Germline V CDR1 and CDR2: LNHDA, SQIVND (reference sequence). The CDR3 region is CASSISNRGYTEAFF. In DNA form, the CDR3 reads TGTGCCAGTAGTATAAGTAACAGGGGATACACTGAAGCTTTCTTT.

This rearrangement joins TRBV27 to TRBJ2-1; a possible D gene is TRBD1 (6 bases). V was cut by 0 bases and J by 6 bases, with 15 bases left in between. Germline lookup yields CDR1 MNHEY and CDR2 SMNVEV (reference sequence). There are 16 residues in the CDR3. The CDR3 DNA is TGTGCCAGCAGTTTATCCACAGGGTTGGGCGGCAATGAGCAGTTCTTC. It translates to CASSLSTGLGGNEQFF.

In this sample, this clone turned up many times. Here the CDR3 DNA reads TGTGCCAGCAGCTTGCAGAATCGGGACAATGAGCAGTTCTTC. Its translation: CASSLQNRDNEQFF. The chain uses TRBV5-4 and TRBJ2-1; no firm D call. Deletions cut 1 base from V and 5 bases from J, with 10 bases between. Per germline, CDR1 SGHNT and CDR2 YYREEE (reference sequence). The CDR3 contains 14 residues.

V and J are TRBV5-4 and TRBJ2-1; tentative D call: TRBD2 (6 bases). There are 18 residues in the CDR3. Germline V gene data show CDR1 as SGHNT and CDR2 as YYREEE (reference sequence). The ends were cut back, 2 bases at V and 8 bases at J, with 26 bases in the middle. The CDR3 DNA reads TGTGCCAGCAGCTTCTGGGCGGGAAGAGGGAGGTCTGTGGATGAGCAGTTCTTC. This sequence encodes CASSFWAGRGRSVDEQFF.

This chain links TRBV7-2 with TRBJ1-2, with a weak D call TRBD1 (5 bases). Germline V lookup: CDR1 SGHTA, CDR2 FQGNSA. The CDR3 spans 19 residues. The germline V and J ends were trimmed by 3 bases and 5 bases, with 28 bases remaining between them. The CDR3 reads CASSFNPGQEGIGIYGYTF. The CDR3 DNA reads as TGTGCCAGCAGCTTCAACCCAGGGCAGGAGGGAATCGGTATATATGGCTACACCTTC.

This clone was seen a single time. This chain connects TRBV19 to TRBJ1-2; D unresolved. Germline CDR1 LNHDA, CDR2 SQIVND (reference sequence). Trimming shortened V by 9 bases and J by 8 bases, and 13 bases separated the two germline ends. The CDR3 is 11 amino acids. DNA for the CDR3: TGTGCCAGCTACTCCCCAGGAGGCTACACCTTC. Amino acids: CASYSPGGYTF.

The chain carries TRBV7-2 and TRBJ1-4; D might be TRBD1 (5 bases). The CDR3 is 14 residues long. V lost 0 bases and J lost 7, with 9 bases in between. Germline lookup yields CDR1 SGHTA and CDR2 FQGNSA. CDR3 residues: CASSLAGGFEKLFF. CDR3 DNA: TGTGCCAGCAGCTTAGCGGGGGGTTTTGAAAAACTGTTTTTT.

This sequence joins TRBV3-1 (or the pseudogene TRBV3-2) and TRBJ2-7; TRBD2 matches at 11 bases. Losses at the gene ends were 4 bases for V and 3 bases for J; bases not matched to a gene: 5. Germline CDR1 LGHDT, CDR2 YNNKEL (reference sequence). The CDR3 totals 15 residues. As DNA, the CDR3 is TGTGCCAGCAGCCGCGTAGCGGGAGGGAACTACGAGCAGTACTTC. This translates into CASSRVAGGNYEQYF.

The chain recombines TRBV6-1 with TRBJ1-5; 8 positions match TRBD1. This CDR3 has 16 amino acids. From germline, CDR1 is MNHNS and CDR2 SASEGT. J lost 3 bases, V lost 1 base, and 5 bases had no gene match. The CDR3 nucleotides read TGTGCCAGCAGTGAAGTGCGGACAGGGTCCAATCAGCCCCAGCATTTT. Encoded protein: CASSEVRTGSNQPQHF.

The V and J genes are TRBV7-2 and TRBJ2-3, with 8 bases lining up with TRBD2. Germline trimming cut 7 bases from V and 0 bases from J; bases unmatched to any gene: 3. Germline V CDR1 and CDR2: SGHTA, FQGNSA. CDR3 length: 14 residues. CDR3 nucleotides: TGTGCCAGCACCCCGGGAGGGAGCACAGATACGCAGTATTTT. Translation gives CASTPGGSTDTQYF.

Written as DNA, the CDR3 is TGTGCCAGCAGCTTGTCAGGGGCTCCCGACTATGGCTACACCTTC. It yields the protein CASSLSGAPDYGYTF. This rearrangement joins TRBV5-6 to TRBJ1-2; perhaps TRBD1 as D (6 bases). Trimming stripped 1 base from V and 3 bases from J, with 13 bases between. Germline CDR1 reads SGHDT; CDR2 reads YYEEEE. The CDR3 has 15 amino acids.

The chain has TRBV4-3 and TRBJ2-1; no clear D. The CDR3 has 15 residues. Trimming stripped 0 bases from V and 4 bases from J, with 10 bases between. Per the germline V gene, CDR1 is LGHNA and CDR2 is YSLEER. CDR3 nucleotide sequence: TGCGCCAGCAGCCAAGATGGAACAGTTTACAATGAGCAGTTCTTC. It encodes CASSQDGTVYNEQFF.

The CDR3 region has the DNA TGTGCCAGCAGTGACGGCAGGACCAACGTCCTGACTTTC. Encoded protein: CASSDGRTNVLTF. The chain uses TRBV6-1 and TRBJ2-6; D is uncertain. The CDR3 is 13 amino acids. Germline CDR1 is MNHNS and CDR2 is SASEGT. Between the trimmed V and J ends, which lost 3 bases and 8 bases, there was a span of 8 bases.

The chain couples TRBV29-1 to TRBJ2-2; 14 bases align to TRBD2. The CDR3 length is 14 residues. J gave up 8 bases and V 7 bases, and 6 bases lay outside the gene matches. The germline V gene encodes CDR1 SQVTM and CDR2 ANQGSEA. CDR3 in DNA: TGCAGCGAACCGGGACTAGCGGGAGCGGGGGAGCTGTTTTTT. It specifies CSEPGLAGAGELFF.

This chain connects TRBV7-8 to TRBJ2-1, with D possibly TRBD1 on 6 matching bases. The V end lost 5 bases, the J end lost 8 bases, and 31 bases lay between the germline ends. Germline V gene sequence: CDR1 SGHVS, CDR2 FQNEAQ. The CDR3 runs 19 residues. CDR3 in amino acids: CASSAYPRTGTIAPHEQFF. In DNA, the CDR3 is TGTGCCAGCAGCGCTTACCCACGTACCGGGACAATAGCTCCCCATGAGCAGTTCTTC.

This chain connects TRBV2 to TRBJ2-2, with D uncertain. The CDR3 consists of 15 residues. Trimming removed 4 bases at V and 4 bases at J, with 13 bases between. CDR1 and CDR2 from the germline V gene are SNHLY and FYNNEI. CDR3 loop: CASSVGSPGTGELFF. The CDR3, as DNA: TGTGCCAGCAGTGTTGGGTCTCCGGGCACCGGGGAGCTGTTTTTT.

The rearrangement links TRBV2 to TRBJ2-6; D possibly corresponds to TRBD1 (5 bases). This CDR3 has 15 residues. Germline lookup yields CDR1 SNHLY and CDR2 FYNNEI. The V gene lost 1 base and the J gene lost 3 bases, with 7 bases spanning the gap. CDR3 protein: CASSEVGVGANVLTF. The CDR3 nucleotides are TGTGCCAGCAGTGAAGTAGGGGTTGGGGCCAACGTCCTGACTTTC.

The chain uses TRBV4-1 and TRBJ2-5, with TRBD2 matching 7 bases. Germline-derived CDR1 and CDR2 are MGHRA and YSYEKL. This CDR3 region has 16 residues. Trimming took 3 bases from V and 5 from J; bases not matched to a gene: 12. DNA for the CDR3: TGCGCCAGCAGCCACCCCATCGGCGGGAGTCGGGAGACCCAGTACTTC. Translation gives CASSHPIGGSRETQYF.

The rearrangement joins TRBV4-2 to TRBJ1-2; D uncertain. Germline V gene data show CDR1 as LGHNA and CDR2 as YNFKEQ. The V gene lost 4 bases and the J gene lost 0 bases, with 18 bases spanning the gap. CDR3 size: 17 residues. CDR3 sequence: CASSPEDWQRSNYGYTF. CDR3 bases: TGTGCCAGCAGCCCGGAGGATTGGCAGCGCTCTAACTATGGCTACACCTTC.

The rearrangement uses TRBV5-6 and TRBJ2-1; 11 nucleotides line up with TRBD2. Germline CDR1 is SGHDT and CDR2 is YYEEEE. Trimming cost V 0 bases and J 4 bases; bases outside gene matches: 3. The CDR3 has 16 amino acids. CDR3 DNA sequence: TGTGCCAGCAGCTTGGTCGGGACTAGCGGTTACAATGAGCAGTTCTTC. Protein sequence: CASSLVGTSGYNEQFF.

This clone occurred once. J is TRBJ2-7 and V is TRBV5-6; 7 bases map to TRBD2. The trim removed 0 bases at V and 0 bases at J, leaving 6 bases unmatched. The CDR3 length is 16 residues. CDR1 is SGHDT, CDR2 YYEEEE, per germline. CDR3 DNA sequence: TGTGCCAGCAGCTTGGTAGACGGGGGGTACTCCTACGAGCAGTACTTC. Translated, it gives CASSLVDGGYSYEQYF.

A remark on this clone: Without the conserved terminal phenylalanine or tryptophan, this CDR3 likely stems from a read error. No DNA is shown, since the ends of the CDR3 on it are uncertain; the CDR3 is the one TCRdb lists. The gene calls are TRBV20-1 and TRBJ1-1; the D call in the table, TRBD1, was not verified against the DNA. 10 amino acids form the CDR3, both terminal residues included. In germline, CDR1 is DFQATT, CDR2 SNEGSKA (reference sequence). CDR3 protein: CSASSPGQGV.

J is TRBJ1-5 and V is TRBV6-2 or TRBV6-3; D is unresolved. Trimming left V 0 bases short and J 7 bases short, with 7 bases between. Germline lookup yields CDR1 MNHEY and CDR2 SVGEGT. CDR3 length: 13 residues. CDR3 residues: CASSYSTLQPQHF. The DNA for the CDR3 is TGTGCCAGCAGTTACTCAACATTACAGCCCCAGCATTTT.

V is TRBV7-2 and J is TRBJ1-6, with TRBD1 matching 7 bases. V shed 1 base, J shed 6 bases, and the junction held 3 bases outside the gene matches. The CDR3 consists of 15 residues. In germline, CDR1 is SGHTA, CDR2 FQGNSA. This CDR3 is CASSLEGQINSPLHF. In DNA form, the CDR3 reads TGTGCCAGCAGCTTAGAGGGACAGATTAATTCACCCCTCCACTTT.

This sequence joins TRBV18 and TRBJ2-7, with D possibly TRBD2 on 6 matching bases. The germline V gene has CDR1 KGHSH and CDR2 LQKENI. Deletions cut 3 bases from V and 0 bases from J, with 18 bases between. CDR3 size: 17 residues. This CDR3 is CASSPGLGSLSSYEQYF. CDR3 DNA: TGTGCCAGCTCACCGGGACTTGGCAGCCTAAGCTCCTACGAGCAGTACTTC. Full variable domain (rest looked up from reference TRBV18 and TRBJ2-7): NAGVMQNPRHLVRRRGQEARLRCSPMKGHSHVYWYRQLPEEGLKFMVYLQKENIIDESGMPKERFSAEFPKEGPSILRIQQVVRGDSAAYFCASSPGLGSLSSYEQYFGPGTRLTVT.

This chain joins TRBV30 and TRBJ1-5; D gene uncertain. The germline V gene encodes CDR1 GTSNPN and CDR2 SVGIG (reference sequence). This CDR3 has 14 residues. Trimming took 4 bases from V and 0 from J, leaving 10 bases between them. This CDR3 reads CAWTNGGSNQPQHF. The CDR3 bases are TGTGCCTGGACGAATGGCGGTAGCAATCAGCCCCAGCATTTT.

In this sample, this clone turned up a few times. The chain has TRBV2 and TRBJ2-7, with D possibly TRBD1 on 5 matching bases. The CDR3 is made up of 12 amino acids. Germline V gives CDR1 SNHLY, CDR2 FYNNEI. The V end was cut by 8 bases, the J end by 0 bases, with 8 bases between. The CDR3 spells CASGALSYEQYF. The CDR3 DNA is TGTGCCAGCGGGGCGCTCTCCTACGAGCAGTACTTC.

The rearrangement joins TRBV5-4 to TRBJ2-3; D not certain. Trimming left V 4 bases short and J 0 bases short, with 12 bases between. Germline V lookup: CDR1 SGHNT, CDR2 YYREEE (reference sequence). The CDR3 is 15 amino acids. The CDR3 bases are TGTGCCAGCAGCAACGTGACGGGTAGCACAGATACGCAGTATTTT. It yields the protein CASSNVTGSTDTQYF.